Following are 27 T cell receptor beta chains from one sample sequenced in a study of cytomegalovirus exposure and HLA in healthy donors. Primers for the PCR totalled 60 Vbeta and 13 Jbeta. Assay: immunoSEQ multiplex PCR; the TCRdb copy retains only in-frame clones and omits some. This sample has some 150,000 clones, with almost 85% found just once. The sample was PBMCs. These TCRs come from a man aged 18 to 29 in good health and CMV-seropositive.

The V and J genes are TRBV9 and TRBJ2-1, with 7 bases lining up with TRBD2. The CDR3 is 14 amino acids. Trimming cost V 1 base and J 8 bases; bases outside gene matches: 6. Germline CDR1 reads SGDLS; CDR2 reads YYNGEE. For the CDR3, the DNA is TGTGCCAGCAGCGTACGGGGGAGGGAGCATGAGCAGTTCTTC. Protein sequence: CASSVRGREHEQFF.

For this clone: A read error may produce the germline difference seen at one junction end. The genes are TRBV27 and TRBJ1-1; 8 bases align to TRBD1. The CDR3 runs 12 residues. CDR1 is MNHEY, CDR2 SMNVEV, per germline (reference sequence). In DNA, the CDR3 is TGTGCCAGCAGTTCAACCGGGACAGGCCCCCACTTT. This gives the protein CASSSTGTGPHF.

This clone appeared a few times. The chain carries TRBV6-6 and TRBJ1-1; a weak D match, TRBD1 (5 bases). The V gene's germline CDR1 is MNHNY and CDR2 SVGAGI (reference sequence). The CDR3 has 14 amino acids. The V and J ends lost 2 bases and 6 bases respectively, with 13 bases between them. The CDR3 coding sequence is TGTGCCAGCAGTTACGGTACAGGCGGCGCTGAAGCTTTCTTT. Encoded protein: CASSYGTGGAEAFF.

The chain employs TRBV5-6 and TRBJ2-7; 7 bases match TRBD1. Unmatched junction bases numbered 10, after V lost 3 bases and J lost 7 bases. The CDR3 covers 14 residues. Germline values: CDR1 SGHDT, CDR2 YYEEEE. The CDR3 nucleotides are TGTGCCAGCAGCTCCCCGGACAGGCGGTATGAGCAGTACTTC. Amino acid sequence: CASSSPDRRYEQYF. The whole variable domain, filled in from reference TRBV5-6 and TRBJ2-7, reads DAGVTQSPTHLIKTRGQQVTLRCSPKSGHDTVSWYQQALGQGPQFIFQYYEEEERQRGNFPDRFSGHQFPNYSSELNVNALLLGDSALYLCASSSPDRRYEQYFGPGTRLTVT.

The CDR3 bases are TGTGCCAGCAGTACCTCCCGACAGGGTGGGAATCAGCCCCAGCATTTT. This translates into CASSTSRQGGNQPQHF. V and J are TRBV28 and TRBJ1-5, with 7 bases matching TRBD1. This CDR3 is built from 16 residues. V shed 5 bases and J 4 bases; nucleotides not matched to a gene: 11. Per the germline V gene, CDR1 is MDHEN and CDR2 is SYDVKM.

The chain carries TRBV2 and TRBJ2-3, with 10 nucleotides matching TRBD2. CDR3 length: 15 amino acids. Germline-derived CDR1 and CDR2 are SNHLY and FYNNEI. V was clipped by 8 bases and J by 3 bases; unmatched bases: 8. The CDR3 region is CASLTSGIGTDTQYF. In DNA, the CDR3 is TGTGCCAGCCTAACTAGCGGGATTGGTACAGATACGCAGTATTTT.

This sequence joins TRBV5-1 and TRBJ1-2; D not certain. Germline V gene data show CDR1 as SGHRS and CDR2 as YFSETQ. The CDR3 totals 13 residues. V gave up 2 bases and J gave up 8 bases, with 13 bases separating them. The CDR3 here is CASSLSGVQGYTF. The DNA for the CDR3 is TGCGCCAGCAGCTTATCCGGAGTCCAGGGCTACACCTTC.

The rearrangement uses TRBV4-1 and TRBJ2-5; 9 bases line up with TRBD2. The CDR3 sequence is 15 residues long. From germline, CDR1 is MGHRA and CDR2 YSYEKL. V lost 0 bases to trimming and J lost 5 bases; unmatched junction nucleotides: 4. The CDR3 DNA is TGCGCCAGCAGCCAAGATTCCAGCGGGAGGGAGACCCAGTACTTC. It translates to CASSQDSSGRETQYF.

This chain links TRBV28 with TRBJ1-1; 9 bases align to TRBD1. Unmatched junction bases numbered 6, after V lost 2 bases and J lost 5 bases. This CDR3 is built from 15 residues. Germline assignment: CDR1 MDHEN and CDR2 SYDVKM. The CDR3 sequence: CASSLGGTGSTEAFF. In nucleotides, the CDR3 is TGTGCCAGCAGTTTAGGGGGGACAGGGAGTACTGAAGCTTTCTTT.

J is TRBJ2-3 and V is TRBV7-3; TRBD2 is a possible D gene (6 bases). The V end lost 4 bases, the J end lost 6 bases, and 11 bases lay between the germline ends. Germline CDR1 SGHTA, CDR2 FQGTGA. CDR3 length equals 13 residues. CDR3 sequence reads: CASSWSRGDTQYF. The CDR3 DNA reads as TGTGCCAGCAGCTGGTCCCGGGGGGATACGCAGTATTTT.

This clone has a handful of counts. In nucleotides, the CDR3 is TGCGCCAGCAGCCCCCCCGGCGGGCCAACCTACGAGCAGTACTTC. Translated, it gives CASSPPGGPTYEQYF. The rearrangement uses TRBV4-1 and TRBJ2-7; D is perhaps TRBD2 (5 bases). The V gene lost 4 bases and the J gene lost 2 bases, with 15 bases spanning the gap. The germline V gene encodes CDR1 MGHRA and CDR2 YSYEKL. This CDR3 comprises 15 residues.

This clone was seen only a few times. This chain connects TRBV5-1 to TRBJ1-2; possible D gene TRBD1, 6 bases. The CDR3 totals 15 residues. V was shortened by 4 bases and J by 2 bases, with 15 bases between the two germline ends. The germline V gene encodes CDR1 SGHRS and CDR2 YFSETQ. CDR3 nucleotides: TGCGCCAGCAGCGATAAAGAACAGGGAAACTATGGCTACACCTTC. It translates to CASSDKEQGNYGYTF. The complete variable domain, with remaining parts taken from reference TRBV5-1 and TRBJ1-2, reads KAGVTQTPRYLIKTRGQQVTLSCSPISGHRSVSWYQQTPGQGLQFLFEYFSETQRNKGNFPGRFSGRQFSNSRSEMNVSTLELGDSALYLCASSDKEQGNYGYTFGSGTRLTVV.

This rearrangement joins TRBV6-5 to TRBJ2-1; possibly TRBD2 for D (6 bases). Trimming pared 2 bases from V and 4 bases from J, leaving 12 bases between. The CDR3 covers 15 residues. The V gene's germline CDR1 is MNHEY and CDR2 SVGAGI. This CDR3 is CASSYGGSEYNEQFF. The CDR3, as DNA: TGTGCCAGCAGTTACGGAGGGAGCGAATACAATGAGCAGTTCTTC.

This chain joins TRBV27 and TRBJ2-3, with 8 bases identical to TRBD1. The CDR3 runs 16 residues. The germline V gene has CDR1 MNHEY and CDR2 SMNVEV (reference sequence). The J segment lost 7 bases and the V segment lost 0 bases, leaving 9 bases of the junction unmatched. The CDR3 protein is CASSLSGQGNGYTQYF. The CDR3 coding sequence is TGTGCCAGCAGTTTATCCGGACAGGGTAATGGATATACGCAGTATTTT.

The chain combines TRBV7-9 with TRBJ2-7, with D tentatively TRBD2 (5 bases). V lost 1 base and J 2 bases, leaving 18 bases between the germline ends. Germline V gene lookup returns CDR1 SEHNR and CDR2 FQNEAQ (reference sequence). This CDR3 has 17 residues. This chain's CDR3 is CASSLVGALAFTYEQYF. The CDR3 nucleotides are TGTGCCAGCAGCTTAGTCGGCGCGCTAGCTTTTACCTACGAGCAGTACTTC.

The chain's CDR3 is CASSIADEQYF. The CDR3 bases are TGTGCCAGTAGTATAGCGGACGAGCAGTACTTC. The chain uses TRBV19 and TRBJ2-7; no clear D gene. CDR1 is LNHDA and CDR2 is SQIVND in the germline V gene (reference sequence). The CDR3 runs 11 residues. V lost 1 base and J 5 bases, leaving 3 bases between the germline ends.

This clone was counted only a few times. This chain uses TRBV14 with TRBJ2-7; 7 bases are a match to TRBD1. V lost 4 bases to trimming and J lost 2 bases; unmatched junction nucleotides: 5. This CDR3 has 14 residues. Per the germline V gene, CDR1 is SGHDN and CDR2 is FVKESK. CDR3 loop: CASSRDSWTYEQYF. The CDR3 DNA reads as TGTGCCAGCAGCCGGGACAGCTGGACCTACGAGCAGTACTTC.

The V and J genes are TRBV15 and TRBJ2-7; 9 bases are shared with TRBD2. The junction had 4 bases not matched to a gene; V was cut back by 1 base and J by 3 bases. This CDR3 is 15 amino acids long. Germline V lookup: CDR1 LNHNV, CDR2 YYDKDF (reference sequence). CDR3 amino acids: CATSRGGSGSYEQYF. CDR3 DNA sequence: TGTGCCACCAGCAGAGGGGGTAGCGGGAGCTACGAGCAGTACTTC.

This clone was seen only a few times. The CDR3 sequence: CASSLPSRGQLGYTF. The CDR3 DNA is TGTGCCAGCAGTTTACCCAGCAGGGGACAGCTCGGCTACACCTTC. This chain joins TRBV28 and TRBJ1-2; the match to TRBD1 covers 7 bases. The V segment lost 2 bases and the J segment 8 bases; nucleotides outside the gene matches: 11. The CDR3 is 15 residues long. Germline V lookup: CDR1 MDHEN, CDR2 SYDVKM.

This clone was observed a single time. V usage is TRBV2 and J usage is TRBJ1-4; D is perhaps TRBD1 (6 bases). The CDR3 runs 15 residues. V lost 5 bases to trimming and J lost 2 bases, with 12 bases between them. CDR1 is SNHLY and CDR2 is FYNNEI in the germline V gene. CDR3 nucleotides: TGTGCCAGCAGTACGAAGGGGGTCACTAATGAAAAACTGTTTTTT. Its translation is CASSTKGVTNEKLFF. Full variable domain (remainder filled in from reference TRBV2 and TRBJ1-4): EPEVTQTPSHQVTQMGQEVILRCVPISNHLYFYWYRQILGQKVEFLVSFYNNEISEKSEIFDDQFSVERPDGSNFTLKIRSTKLEDSAMYFCASSTKGVTNEKLFFGSGTQLSVL.

This rearrangement joins TRBV5-4 to TRBJ2-2; 9 positions match TRBD2. Germline V gene lookup returns CDR1 SGHNT and CDR2 YYREEE (reference sequence). Trimming at V came to 4 bases and at J to 4 bases, leaving 5 bases not matched to a gene. The CDR3 contains 15 residues. CDR3 protein: CASSLAGGGTGELFF. The CDR3 bases are TGTGCCAGCAGCCTGGCGGGAGGGGGCACCGGGGAGCTGTTTTTT.

This chain joins TRBV12-5 and TRBJ2-7; no clear D gene. CDR1 is LGHNT and CDR2 is FRNRAP in the germline V gene. The V end was cut by 2 bases, the J end by 4 bases, with 6 bases between. CDR3 length: 12 residues. In DNA, the CDR3 is TGTGCTAGTGGTTTGAACAAGTACGAGCAGTACTTC. This codes for CASGLNKYEQYF.

The chain links TRBV19 to TRBJ2-7, with 8 bases identical to TRBD1. This CDR3 has 15 amino acids. Per the germline V gene, CDR1 is LNHDA and CDR2 is SQIVND (reference sequence). Trimming took 5 bases from V and 7 from J; bases not matched to a gene: 13. The CDR3 sequence: CASSQGPGGAYEQYF. The CDR3, as DNA: TGTGCCAGTAGTCAAGGCCCAGGGGGCGCGTATGAGCAGTACTTC.

The chain joins TRBV10-2 to TRBJ1-4; D remains ambiguous. Trimming pared 5 bases from V and 0 bases from J, leaving 7 bases between. Germline CDR1 is WSHSY and CDR2 is SAAADI. This CDR3 has 14 residues. CDR3 region: CASSTTATNEKLFF. In DNA form, the CDR3 reads TGCGCCAGCAGTACCACTGCAACTAATGAAAAACTGTTTTTT.

The rearrangement uses TRBV5-6 and TRBJ2-5; the match to TRBD1 covers 10 bases. CDR1 is SGHDT, CDR2 YYEEEE, per germline. The CDR3 loop spans 18 amino acids. J gave up 5 bases and V 0 bases, and 13 bases lay outside the gene matches. This CDR3 reads CASSLDYIGQGDNETQYF. The CDR3 DNA reads as TGTGCCAGCAGCTTGGATTACATTGGACAGGGGGATAATGAGACCCAGTACTTC.

This clone has only one observation. This rearrangement joins TRBV9 to TRBJ1-1; D is undetermined. Germline CDR1 and CDR2: SGDLS and YYNGEE. V was clipped by 1 base and J by 0 bases, with 7 bases between them. CDR3 length: 14 residues. The CDR3 DNA is TGTGCCAGCAGCGTAACAGATCTGAACACTGAAGCTTTCTTT. Encoded protein: CASSVTDLNTEAFF.

The chain employs TRBV7-9 and TRBJ2-1; TRBD1 aligns across 7 bases. Germline V lookup: CDR1 SEHNR, CDR2 FQNEAQ (reference sequence). The junction had 6 bases not matched to a gene; V was cut back by 4 bases and J by 0 bases. CDR3 size: 16 residues. This chain's CDR3 is CASSSLNRGSYNEQFF. CDR3 nucleotides: TGTGCCAGCAGCTCACTGAACAGGGGCTCCTACAATGAGCAGTTCTTC.